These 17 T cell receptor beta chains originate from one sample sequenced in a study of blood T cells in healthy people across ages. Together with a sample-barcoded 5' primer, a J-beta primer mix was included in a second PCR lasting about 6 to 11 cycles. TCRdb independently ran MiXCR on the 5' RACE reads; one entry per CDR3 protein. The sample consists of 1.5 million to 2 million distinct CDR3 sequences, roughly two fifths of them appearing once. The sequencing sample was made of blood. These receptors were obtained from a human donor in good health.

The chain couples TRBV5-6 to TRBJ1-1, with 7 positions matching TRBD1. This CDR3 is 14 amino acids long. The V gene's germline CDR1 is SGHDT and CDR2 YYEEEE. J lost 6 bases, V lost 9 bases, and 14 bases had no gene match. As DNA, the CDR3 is TGTGCCACCAAGACACAGGGGTCCCGACCTGAAGCTTTCTTT. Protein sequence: CATKTQGSRPEAFF.

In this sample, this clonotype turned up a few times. In DNA form, the CDR3 reads TGTGCCAGCACTCCAGGGAATAGCAATCAGCCCCAGCATTTT. Protein: CASTPGNSNQPQHF. The chain combines TRBV6-2 or TRBV6-3 with TRBJ1-5; perhaps TRBD1 as D (5 bases). V was cut by 7 bases and J by 0 bases, with 10 bases left in between. This CDR3 is 14 amino acids long. Germline V lookup: CDR1 MNHEY, CDR2 SVGEGT.

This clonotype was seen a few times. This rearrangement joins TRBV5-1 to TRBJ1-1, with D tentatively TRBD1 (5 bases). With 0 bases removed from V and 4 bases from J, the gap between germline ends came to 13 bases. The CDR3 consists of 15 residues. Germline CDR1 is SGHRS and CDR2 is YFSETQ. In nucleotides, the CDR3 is TGCGCCAGCAGCTTGGTTTGGGGGAAGACCACTGAAGCTTTCTTT. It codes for CASSLVWGKTTEAFF.

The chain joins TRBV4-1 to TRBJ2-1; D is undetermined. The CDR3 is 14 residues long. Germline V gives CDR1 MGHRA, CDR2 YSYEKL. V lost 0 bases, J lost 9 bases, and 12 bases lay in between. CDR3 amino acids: CASSQDRAVSEQFF. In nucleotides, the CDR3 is TGCGCCAGCAGCCAAGATAGGGCAGTAAGTGAGCAGTTCTTC.

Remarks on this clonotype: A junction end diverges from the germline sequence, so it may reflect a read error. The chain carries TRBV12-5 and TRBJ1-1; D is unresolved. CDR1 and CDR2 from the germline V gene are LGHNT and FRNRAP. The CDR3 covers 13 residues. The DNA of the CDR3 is TGTGCTAGTGGGAGGATAGCTAACACTGGAGCTTTCTTT. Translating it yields CASGRIANTGAFF.

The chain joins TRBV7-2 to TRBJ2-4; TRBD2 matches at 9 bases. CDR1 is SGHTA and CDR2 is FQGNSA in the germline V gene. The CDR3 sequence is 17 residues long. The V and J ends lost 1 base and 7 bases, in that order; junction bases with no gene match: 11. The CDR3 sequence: CASSLVSSGGRLNIQYF. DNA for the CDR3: TGTGCCAGCAGCTTAGTGTCAAGCGGGGGGCGGTTGAACATTCAGTACTTC.

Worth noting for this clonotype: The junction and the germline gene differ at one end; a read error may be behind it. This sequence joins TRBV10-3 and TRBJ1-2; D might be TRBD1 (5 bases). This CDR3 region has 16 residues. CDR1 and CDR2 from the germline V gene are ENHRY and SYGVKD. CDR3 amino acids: CTISESGHGFFYGYTF. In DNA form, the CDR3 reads TGTACCATCAGTGAATCCGGACACGGCTTTTTCTATGGCTACACCTTC.

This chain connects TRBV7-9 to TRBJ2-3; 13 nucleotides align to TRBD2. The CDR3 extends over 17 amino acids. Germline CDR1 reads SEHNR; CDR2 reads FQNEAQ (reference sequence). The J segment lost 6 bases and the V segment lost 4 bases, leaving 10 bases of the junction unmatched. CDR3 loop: CASSSRLAGGVTDTQYF. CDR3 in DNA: TGTGCCAGCAGCTCGAGACTAGCGGGAGGAGTAACGGATACGCAGTATTTT.

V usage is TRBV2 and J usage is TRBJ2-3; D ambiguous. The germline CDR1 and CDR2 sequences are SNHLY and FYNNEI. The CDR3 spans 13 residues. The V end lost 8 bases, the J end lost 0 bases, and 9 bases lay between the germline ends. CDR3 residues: CASRWVSTDTQYF. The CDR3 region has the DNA TGTGCCAGCCGGTGGGTGAGCACAGATACGCAGTATTTT.

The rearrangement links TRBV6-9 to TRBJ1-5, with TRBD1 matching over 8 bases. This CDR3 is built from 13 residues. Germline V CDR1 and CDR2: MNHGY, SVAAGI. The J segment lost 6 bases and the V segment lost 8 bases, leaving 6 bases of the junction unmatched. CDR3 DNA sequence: TGTGCCAGCGCGACAGGGGCGATTCAGCCCCAGCATTTT. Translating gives CASATGAIQPQHF.

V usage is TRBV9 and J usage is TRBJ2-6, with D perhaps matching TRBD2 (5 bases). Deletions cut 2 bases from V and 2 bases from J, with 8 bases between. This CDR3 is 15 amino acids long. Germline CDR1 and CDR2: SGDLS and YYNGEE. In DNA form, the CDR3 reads TGTGCCAGCAGCGTCGGAGGCCCTGGGGCCAACGTCCTGACTTTC. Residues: CASSVGGPGANVLTF.

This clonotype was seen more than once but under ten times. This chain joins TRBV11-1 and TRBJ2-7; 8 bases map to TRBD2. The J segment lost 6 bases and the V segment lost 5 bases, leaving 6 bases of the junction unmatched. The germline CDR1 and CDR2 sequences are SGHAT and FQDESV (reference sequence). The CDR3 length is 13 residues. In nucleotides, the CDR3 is TGTGCCAGCAGCCCGAGCGGGGGATTCGAGCAGTACTTC. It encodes CASSPSGGFEQYF.

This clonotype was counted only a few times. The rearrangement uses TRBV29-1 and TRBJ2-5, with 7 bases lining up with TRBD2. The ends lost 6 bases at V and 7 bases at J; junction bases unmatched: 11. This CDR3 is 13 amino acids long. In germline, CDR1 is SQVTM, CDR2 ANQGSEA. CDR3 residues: CSVQQTSEWTQYF. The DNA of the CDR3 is TGCAGCGTCCAACAAACTAGCGAATGGACCCAGTACTTC.

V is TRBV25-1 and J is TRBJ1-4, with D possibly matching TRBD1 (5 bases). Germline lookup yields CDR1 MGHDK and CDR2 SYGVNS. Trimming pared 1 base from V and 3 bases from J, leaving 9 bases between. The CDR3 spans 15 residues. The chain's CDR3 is CASSELGGPNEKLFF. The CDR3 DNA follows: TGTGCCAGCAGTGAATTGGGGGGACCTAATGAAAAACTGTTTTTT.

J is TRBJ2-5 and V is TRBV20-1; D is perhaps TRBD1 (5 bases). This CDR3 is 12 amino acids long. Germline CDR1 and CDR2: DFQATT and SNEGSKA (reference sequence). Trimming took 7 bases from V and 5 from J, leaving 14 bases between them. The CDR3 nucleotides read TGCAGTGTAAAGGGGAAATACGAGACCCAGTACTTC. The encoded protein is CSVKGKYETQYF.

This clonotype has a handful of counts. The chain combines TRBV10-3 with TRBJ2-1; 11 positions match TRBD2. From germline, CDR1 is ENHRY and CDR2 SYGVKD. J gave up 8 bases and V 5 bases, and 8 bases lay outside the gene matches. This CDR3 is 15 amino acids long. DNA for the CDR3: TGTGCCATCAGTTTAGCGGGGGGGCCTATTGATGAGCAGTTCTTC. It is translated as CAISLAGGPIDEQFF.

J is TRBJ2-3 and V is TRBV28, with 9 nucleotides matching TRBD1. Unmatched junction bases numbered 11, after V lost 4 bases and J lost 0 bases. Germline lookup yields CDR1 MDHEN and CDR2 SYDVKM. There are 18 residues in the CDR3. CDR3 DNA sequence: TGTGCCAGCAGTTCCGACAGGGGGTACCACACTAGCACAGATACGCAGTATTTT. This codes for CASSSDRGYHTSTDTQYF.